This T cell receptor (beta chain) was documented in a study of CD8+CD57+ T cells in acquired aplastic anemia. The study's findings and limits: Patients shared approximately 30 CD8+ CDR3 sequences with controls.

It was genomic DNA that served as the template for profiling TCR beta VDJ and CDR3. TCRdb reprocessed the reads via MiXCR and lists one record per CDR3 protein. The data contain 200,000 to 300,000 distinct CDR3 sequences, approximately 82% of them singletons. The V gene lost 5 bases and the J gene lost 1 base, with 8 bases spanning the gap. This CDR3 is 13 amino acids long. Sequencing involved patients with CD8+CD57+ cell expansion previously shown by flow cytometry. Blood sampling was performed on the patients, and none of them had received therapy by then. To note about this clonotype: Its specificity is unknown.

The chain recombines TRBV12-3 or TRBV12-4 with TRBJ1-2; D unresolved. The sequence came from a human donor with aplastic anemia. The specimen was sorted CD4+, CD8+, or CD8+CD57+ T cells (not recorded which) from PBMCs. The CDR3 DNA sequence: TGTGCCAGCAGTCACGGGATTAACTATGGCTACACCTTC. This sequence encodes CASSHGINYGYTF.